The TCR beta chain under discussion was sequenced for a study of blood T cell repertoires in COVID-19. The wider study: PBMCs, B-cell-depleted T cells, or T cells provided the cDNA or gDNA that made up the material.

As processed by the authors: How many nucleated cells were present was estimated from reference gene primer amplification. The protocol was immunoSEQ multiplex PCR, while the TCRdb copy is restricted to in-frame clones and leaves out a portion. V and J calls and clone size are those listed in that table; D and trimming were worked out from the DNA. This repertoire shows under 200,000 clones, around 86% found once; its top ten account for 4.5% to 7%. V was trimmed by 7 bases and J by 6 bases, leaving 13 bases between them. Germline CDR1 is SGHNT and CDR2 is YYREEE (reference sequence). CDR3 size: 12 residues. Participant-given clinical history determined each cohort assignment.

This clonotype originated in a middle-aged man with acute COVID-19. The V gene is TRBV5-4, the J gene TRBJ2-5; possible D gene TRBD2, 6 bases. The source material was PBMCs or T cells enriched from blood (not recorded which). CDR3 amino acids: CASRRDRQTQYF. CDR3 nucleotide sequence: TGTGCCAGCCGGCGGGATCGGCAGACCCAGTACTTC.